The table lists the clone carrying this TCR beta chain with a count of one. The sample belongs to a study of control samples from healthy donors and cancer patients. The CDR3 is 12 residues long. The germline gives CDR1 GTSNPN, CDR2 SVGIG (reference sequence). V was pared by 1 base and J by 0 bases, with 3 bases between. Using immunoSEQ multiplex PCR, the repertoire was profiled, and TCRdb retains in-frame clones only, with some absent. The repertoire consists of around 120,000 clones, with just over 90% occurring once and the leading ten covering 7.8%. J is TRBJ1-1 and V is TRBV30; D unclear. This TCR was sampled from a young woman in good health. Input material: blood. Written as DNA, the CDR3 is TGTGCCTGGAGTGACATGAACACTGAAGCTTTCTTT. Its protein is CAWSDMNTEAFF. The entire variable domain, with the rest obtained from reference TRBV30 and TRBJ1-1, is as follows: SQTIHQWPATLVQPVGSPLSLECTVEGTSNPNLYWYRQAAGRGLQLLFYSVGIGQISSEVPQNLSASRPQDRQFILSSKKLLLSDSGFYLCAWSDMNTEAFFGQGTRLTVV.